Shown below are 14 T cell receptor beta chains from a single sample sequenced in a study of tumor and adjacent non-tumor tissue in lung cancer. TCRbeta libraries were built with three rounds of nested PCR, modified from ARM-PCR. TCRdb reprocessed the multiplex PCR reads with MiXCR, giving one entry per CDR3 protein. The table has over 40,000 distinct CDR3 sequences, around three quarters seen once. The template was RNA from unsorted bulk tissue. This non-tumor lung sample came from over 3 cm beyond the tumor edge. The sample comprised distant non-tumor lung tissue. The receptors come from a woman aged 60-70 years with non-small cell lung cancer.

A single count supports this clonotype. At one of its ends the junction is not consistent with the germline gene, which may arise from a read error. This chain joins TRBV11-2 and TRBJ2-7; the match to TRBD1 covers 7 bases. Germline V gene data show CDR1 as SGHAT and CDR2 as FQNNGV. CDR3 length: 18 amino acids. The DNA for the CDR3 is TGTGCCAGCAGCCCGGCCGGGACAGAGTATCAAGTCTCCTATGAGCAGTACTTC. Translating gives CASSPAGTEYQVSYEQYF.

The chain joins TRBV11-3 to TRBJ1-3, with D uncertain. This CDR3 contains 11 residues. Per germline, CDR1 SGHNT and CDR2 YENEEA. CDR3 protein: CHSSLEDTIYF. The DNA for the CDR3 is TGTCACAGCAGCCTGGAGGACACCATATATTTT. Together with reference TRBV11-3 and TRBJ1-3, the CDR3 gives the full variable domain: EAGVVQSPRYKIIEKKQPVAFWCNPISGHNTLYWYLQNLGQGPELLIRYENEEAVDDSQLPKDRFSAERLKGVDSTLKIQPAELGDSAVYLCHSSLEDTIYFGEGSWLTVV.

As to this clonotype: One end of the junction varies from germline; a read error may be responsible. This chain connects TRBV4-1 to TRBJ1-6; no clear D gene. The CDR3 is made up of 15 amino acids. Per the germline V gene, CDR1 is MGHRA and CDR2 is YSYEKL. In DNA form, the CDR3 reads TGCACTAGCAGCATACCCTCGGCAGTTTATTCACCCCTCCGCTTT. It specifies CTSSIPSAVYSPLRF.

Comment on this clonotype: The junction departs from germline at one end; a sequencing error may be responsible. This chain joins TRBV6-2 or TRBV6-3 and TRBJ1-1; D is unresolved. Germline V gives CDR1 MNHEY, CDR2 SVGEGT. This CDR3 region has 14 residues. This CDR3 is CAGSYVGGNTEAFF. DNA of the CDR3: TGTGCCGGCAGTTACGTGGGCGGGAACACTGAAGCTTTCTTT.

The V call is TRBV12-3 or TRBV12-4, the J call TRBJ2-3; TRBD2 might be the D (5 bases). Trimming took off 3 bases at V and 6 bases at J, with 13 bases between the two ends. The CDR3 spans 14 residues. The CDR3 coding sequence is TGTGCCAGCAGTTTTATCATCGGGGTGGATACGCAGTATTTT. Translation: CASSFIIGVDTQYF.

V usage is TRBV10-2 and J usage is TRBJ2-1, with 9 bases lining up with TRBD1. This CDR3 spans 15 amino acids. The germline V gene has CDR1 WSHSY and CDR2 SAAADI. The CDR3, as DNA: TGCGTCAGTCAGACCCGGAACAGGGGGCTCAATGAGCAGTTCTTC. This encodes CVSQTRNRGLNEQFF.

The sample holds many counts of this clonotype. The CDR3 DNA follows: TGCAGCGCTCAGACCGTAGCGGGAGACGCAGATACGCAGTATTTT. The encoded protein is CSAQTVAGDADTQYF. The gene calls are TRBV29-1 and TRBJ2-3; 9 positions match TRBD2. The CDR3 runs 15 residues. V gave up 7 bases and J gave up 4 bases; unmatched junction bases: 12. Germline values: CDR1 SQVTM, CDR2 ANQGSEA.

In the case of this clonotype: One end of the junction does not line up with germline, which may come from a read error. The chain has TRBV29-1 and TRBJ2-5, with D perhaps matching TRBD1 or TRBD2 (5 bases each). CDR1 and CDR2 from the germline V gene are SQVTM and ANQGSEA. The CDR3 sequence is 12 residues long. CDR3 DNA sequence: TGCAGCGTCGTACAGAGAGGGGAGACTCAGTACTTC. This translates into CSVVQRGETQYF.

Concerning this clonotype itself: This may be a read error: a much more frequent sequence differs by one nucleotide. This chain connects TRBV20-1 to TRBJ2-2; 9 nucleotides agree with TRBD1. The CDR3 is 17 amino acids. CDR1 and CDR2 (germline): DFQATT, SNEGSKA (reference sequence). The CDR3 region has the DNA TGCCGTGCTAGTCCTTGGGGGACAGGGAGCGGGACCGGGGAGCTGTTTTTT. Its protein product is CRASPWGTGSGTGELFF.

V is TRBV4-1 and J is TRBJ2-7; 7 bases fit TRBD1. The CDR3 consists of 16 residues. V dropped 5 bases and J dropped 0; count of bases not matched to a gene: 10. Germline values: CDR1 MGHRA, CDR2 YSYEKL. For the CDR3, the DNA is TGCGCCAGCAGCAGCTCGGGACAGCGAAGCTCCTACGAGCAGTACTTC. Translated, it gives CASSSSGQRSSYEQYF.

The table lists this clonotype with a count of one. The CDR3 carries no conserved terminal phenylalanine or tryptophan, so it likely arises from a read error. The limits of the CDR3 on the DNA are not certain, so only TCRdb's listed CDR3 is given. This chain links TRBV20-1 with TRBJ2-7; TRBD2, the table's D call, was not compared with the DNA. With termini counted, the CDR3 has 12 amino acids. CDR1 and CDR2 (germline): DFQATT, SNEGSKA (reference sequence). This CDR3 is CSAREGGHDQYS.

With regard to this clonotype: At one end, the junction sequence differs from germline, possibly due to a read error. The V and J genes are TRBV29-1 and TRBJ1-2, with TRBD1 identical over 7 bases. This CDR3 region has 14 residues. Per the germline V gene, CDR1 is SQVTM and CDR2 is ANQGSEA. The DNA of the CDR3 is TGCAGCGTCGCACAGGGGCTGGATAGCTATGGTTACACCTTC. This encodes CSVAQGLDSYGYTF.

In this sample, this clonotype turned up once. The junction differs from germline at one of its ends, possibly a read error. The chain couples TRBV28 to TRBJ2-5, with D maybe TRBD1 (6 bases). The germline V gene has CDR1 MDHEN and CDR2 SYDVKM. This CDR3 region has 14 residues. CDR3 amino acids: CVSRLTRGLGTQYF. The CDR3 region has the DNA TGTGTCAGCAGATTGACCAGGGGTTTGGGGACCCAGTACTTC.

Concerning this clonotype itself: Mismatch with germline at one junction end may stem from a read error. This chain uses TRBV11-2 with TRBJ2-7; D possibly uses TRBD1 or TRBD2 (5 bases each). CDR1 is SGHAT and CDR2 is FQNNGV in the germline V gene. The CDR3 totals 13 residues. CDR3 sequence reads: CASNLERVGRRDF. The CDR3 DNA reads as TGTGCCAGTAACTTAGAGAGGGTGGGACGGCGAGATTTC.